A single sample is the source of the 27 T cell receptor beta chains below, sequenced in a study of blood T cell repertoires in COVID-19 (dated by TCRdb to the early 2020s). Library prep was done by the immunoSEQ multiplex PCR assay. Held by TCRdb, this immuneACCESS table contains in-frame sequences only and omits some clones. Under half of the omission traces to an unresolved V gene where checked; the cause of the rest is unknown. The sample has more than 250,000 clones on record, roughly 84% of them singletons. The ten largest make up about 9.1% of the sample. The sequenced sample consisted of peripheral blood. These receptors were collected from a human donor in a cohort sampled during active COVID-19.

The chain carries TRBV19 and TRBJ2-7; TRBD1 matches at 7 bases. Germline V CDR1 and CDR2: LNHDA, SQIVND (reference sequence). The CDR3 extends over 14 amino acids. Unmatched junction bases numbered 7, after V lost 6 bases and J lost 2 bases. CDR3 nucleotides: TGTGCCAGTAGCTCGACAGGGTGGACCTACGAGCAGTACTTC. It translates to CASSSTGWTYEQYF. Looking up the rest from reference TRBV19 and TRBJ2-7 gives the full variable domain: DGGITQSPKYLFRKEGQNVTLSCEQNLNHDAMYWYRQDPGQGLRLIYYSQIVNDFQKGDIAEGYSVSREKKESFPLTVTSAQKNPTAFYLCASSSTGWTYEQYFGPGTRLTVT.

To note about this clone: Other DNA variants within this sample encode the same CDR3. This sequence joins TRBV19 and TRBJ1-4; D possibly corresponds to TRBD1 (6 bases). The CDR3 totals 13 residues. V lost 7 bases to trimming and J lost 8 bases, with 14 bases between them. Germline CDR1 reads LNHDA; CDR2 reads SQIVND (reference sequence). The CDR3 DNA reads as TGTGCCAGTAACACAGGGCTTCGCGAAAAACTGTTTTTT. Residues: CASNTGLREKLFF.

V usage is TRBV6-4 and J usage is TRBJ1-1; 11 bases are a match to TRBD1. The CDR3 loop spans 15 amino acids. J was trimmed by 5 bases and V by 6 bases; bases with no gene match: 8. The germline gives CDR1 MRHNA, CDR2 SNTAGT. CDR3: CASSPDRGRRTEAFF. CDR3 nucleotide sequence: TGTGCCAGCAGCCCGGACAGGGGGCGAAGGACTGAAGCTTTCTTT.

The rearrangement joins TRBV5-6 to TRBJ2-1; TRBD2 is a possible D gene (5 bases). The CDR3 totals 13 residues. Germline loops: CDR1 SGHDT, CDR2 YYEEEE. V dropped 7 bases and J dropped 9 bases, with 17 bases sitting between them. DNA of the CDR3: TGTGCCAGCCGCCTAACCTCCGGAGGTGAGCAGTTCTTC. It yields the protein CASRLTSGGEQFF.

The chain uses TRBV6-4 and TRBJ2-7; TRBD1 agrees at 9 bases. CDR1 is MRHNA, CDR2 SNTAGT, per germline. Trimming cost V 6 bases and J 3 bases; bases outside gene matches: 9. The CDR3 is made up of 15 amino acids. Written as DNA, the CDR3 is TGTGCCAGCAGCGCCGAACCGGGACAGGGCTACGAGCAGTACTTC. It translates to CASSAEPGQGYEQYF.

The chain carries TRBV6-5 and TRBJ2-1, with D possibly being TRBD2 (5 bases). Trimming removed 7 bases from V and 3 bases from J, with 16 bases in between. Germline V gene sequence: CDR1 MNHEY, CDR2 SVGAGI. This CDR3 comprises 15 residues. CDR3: CASTVTASNYNEQFF. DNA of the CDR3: TGTGCCAGCACAGTTACGGCTAGCAACTACAATGAGCAGTTCTTC.

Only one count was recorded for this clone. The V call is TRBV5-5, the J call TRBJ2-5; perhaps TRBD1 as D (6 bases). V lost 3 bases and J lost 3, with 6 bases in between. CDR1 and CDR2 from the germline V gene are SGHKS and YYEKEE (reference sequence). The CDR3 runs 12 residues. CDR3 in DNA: TGTGCCAGCAGCTGGACAGAAGAGACCCAGTACTTC. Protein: CASSWTEETQYF.

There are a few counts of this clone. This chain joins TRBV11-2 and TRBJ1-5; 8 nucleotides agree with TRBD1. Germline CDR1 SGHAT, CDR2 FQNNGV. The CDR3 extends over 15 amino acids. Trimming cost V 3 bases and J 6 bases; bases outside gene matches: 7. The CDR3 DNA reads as TGTGCCAGCAGCTTGGTGTCAGGGGGCGGTCAGCCCCAGCATTTT. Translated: CASSLVSGGGQPQHF. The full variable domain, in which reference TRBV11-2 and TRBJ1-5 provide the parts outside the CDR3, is EAGVAQSPRYKIIEKRQSVAFWCNPISGHATLYWYQQILGQGPKLLIQFQNNGVVDDSQLPKDRFSAERLKGVDSTLKIQPAKLEDSAVYLCASSLVSGGGQPQHFGDGTRLSIL.

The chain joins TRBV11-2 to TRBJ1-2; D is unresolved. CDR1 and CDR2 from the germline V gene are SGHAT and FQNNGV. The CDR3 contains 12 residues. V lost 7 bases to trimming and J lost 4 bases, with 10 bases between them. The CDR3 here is CASNAAGYGYTF. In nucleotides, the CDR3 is TGTGCCAGCAACGCCGCCGGCTATGGCTACACCTTC.

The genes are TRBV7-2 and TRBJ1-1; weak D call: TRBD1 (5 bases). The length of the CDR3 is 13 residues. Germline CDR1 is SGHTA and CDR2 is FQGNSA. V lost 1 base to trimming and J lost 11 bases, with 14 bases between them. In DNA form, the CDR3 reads TGTGCCAGCAGCTTAGAGGGTCAGGGAGGCGCTTTCTTT. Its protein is CASSLEGQGGAFF.

CDR3 coding DNA: TGTGCCAGCAGCTTAGGAACGATGGACAGGACCCGGATGGATCAGCCCCAGCATTTT. Its protein is CASSLGTMDRTRMDQPQHF. The chain combines TRBV7-9 with TRBJ1-5; 7 nucleotides agree with TRBD1. Trimming removed 1 base from V and 5 bases from J; junction bases left unmatched: 17. The CDR3 is 19 residues long. Looked up from germline, CDR1 is SEHNR and CDR2 is FQNEAQ (reference sequence).

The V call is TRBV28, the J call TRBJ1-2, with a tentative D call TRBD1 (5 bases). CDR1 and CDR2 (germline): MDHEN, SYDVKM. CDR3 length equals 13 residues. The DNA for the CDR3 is TGTGCTGGGGGGAGATTAGGAAGGAATGGCTACACCTTC. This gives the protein CAGGRLGRNGYTF.

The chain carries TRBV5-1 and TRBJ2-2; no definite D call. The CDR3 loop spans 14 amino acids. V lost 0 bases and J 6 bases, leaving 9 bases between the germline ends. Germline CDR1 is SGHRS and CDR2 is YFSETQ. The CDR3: CASSLEYRAGELFF. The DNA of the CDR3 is TGCGCCAGCAGCTTGGAGTATCGGGCCGGGGAGCTGTTTTTT. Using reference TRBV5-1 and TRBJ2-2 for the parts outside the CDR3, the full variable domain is KAGVTQTPRYLIKTRGQQVTLSCSPISGHRSVSWYQQTPGQGLQFLFEYFSETQRNKGNFPGRFSGRQFSNSRSEMNVSTLELGDSALYLCASSLEYRAGELFFGEGSRLTVL.

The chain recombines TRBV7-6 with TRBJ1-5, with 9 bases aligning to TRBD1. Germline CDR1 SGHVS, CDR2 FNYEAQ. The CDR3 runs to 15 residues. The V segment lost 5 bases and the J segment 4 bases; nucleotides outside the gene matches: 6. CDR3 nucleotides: TGTGCCAGCAGCCCCGGACAGGGGCCAAATCAGCCCCAGCATTTT. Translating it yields CASSPGQGPNQPQHF.

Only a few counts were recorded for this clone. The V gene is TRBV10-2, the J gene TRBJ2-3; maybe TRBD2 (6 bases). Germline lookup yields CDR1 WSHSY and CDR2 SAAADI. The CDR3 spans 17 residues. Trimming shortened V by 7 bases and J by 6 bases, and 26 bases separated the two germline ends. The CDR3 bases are TGCGCCAGCATGTCCTACCCATCCACGGGGGAGCCCGATACGCAGTATTTT. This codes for CASMSYPSTGEPDTQYF.

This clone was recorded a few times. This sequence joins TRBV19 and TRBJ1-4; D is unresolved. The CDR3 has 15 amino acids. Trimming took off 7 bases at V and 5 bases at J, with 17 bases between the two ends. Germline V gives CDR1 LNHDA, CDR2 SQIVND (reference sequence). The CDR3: CASTTRRLVNEKLFF. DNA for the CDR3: TGTGCCAGTACCACTCGGAGGCTCGTGAATGAAAAACTGTTTTTT.

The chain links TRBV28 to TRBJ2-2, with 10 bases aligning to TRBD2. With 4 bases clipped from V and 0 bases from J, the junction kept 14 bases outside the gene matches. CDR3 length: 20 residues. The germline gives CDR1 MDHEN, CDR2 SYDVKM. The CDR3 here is CASSSLWGSGGNANTGELFF. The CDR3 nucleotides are TGTGCCAGCAGTTCCTTATGGGGTAGCGGGGGGAACGCGAACACCGGGGAGCTGTTTTTT.

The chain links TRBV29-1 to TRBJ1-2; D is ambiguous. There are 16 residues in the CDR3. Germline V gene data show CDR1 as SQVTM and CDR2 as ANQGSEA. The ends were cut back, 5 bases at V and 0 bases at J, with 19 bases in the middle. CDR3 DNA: TGCAGCGTTTCAGTGGGCCGTCAGGTGACTAACTATGGCTACACCTTC. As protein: CSVSVGRQVTNYGYTF.

The CDR3 nucleotides are TGTGCCAGCCGACCAGATATAACTAGCGGGGTGCGACACAATGAGCAGTTCTTC. Amino acid sequence: CASRPDITSGVRHNEQFF. The V gene is TRBV3-1 (or the pseudogene TRBV3-2), the J gene TRBJ2-1; 10 positions match TRBD2. Germline CDR1 reads LGHDT; CDR2 reads YNNKEL (reference sequence). With V trimmed by 8 bases and J by 5 bases, 18 bases remained unmatched. This CDR3 contains 18 residues.

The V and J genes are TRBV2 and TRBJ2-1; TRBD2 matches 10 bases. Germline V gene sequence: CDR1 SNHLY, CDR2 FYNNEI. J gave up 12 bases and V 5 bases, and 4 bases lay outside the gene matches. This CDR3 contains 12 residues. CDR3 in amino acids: CASSSLAGRQFF. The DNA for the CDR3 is TGTGCCAGCAGTTCACTAGCGGGAAGGCAGTTCTTC.

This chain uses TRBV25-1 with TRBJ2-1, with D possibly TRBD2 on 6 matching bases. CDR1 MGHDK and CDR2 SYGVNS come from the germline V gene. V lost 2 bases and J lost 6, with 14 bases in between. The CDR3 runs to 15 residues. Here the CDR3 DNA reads TGTGCCAGCAGTGAACCAGGGCAAGCGGGCAATGAGCAGTTCTTC. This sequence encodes CASSEPGQAGNEQFF. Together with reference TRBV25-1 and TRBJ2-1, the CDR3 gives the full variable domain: EADIYQTPRYLVIGTGKKITLECSQTMGHDKMYWYQQDPGMELHLIHYSYGVNSTEKGDLSSESTVSRIRTEHFPLTLESARPSHTSQYLCASSEPGQAGNEQFFGPGTRLTVL.

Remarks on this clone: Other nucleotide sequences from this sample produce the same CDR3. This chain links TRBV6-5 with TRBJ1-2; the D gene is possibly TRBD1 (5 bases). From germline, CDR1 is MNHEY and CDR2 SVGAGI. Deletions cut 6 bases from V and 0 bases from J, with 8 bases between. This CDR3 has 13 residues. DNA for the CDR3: TGTGCCAGCAGGCCGACAGCTAACTATGGCTACACCTTC. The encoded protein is CASRPTANYGYTF.

This CDR3 is CASSRGGNSPLHF. CDR3 in DNA: TGTGCCAGCAGCAGGGGAGGGAATTCACCCCTCCACTTT. The rearrangement uses TRBV3-1 (or the pseudogene TRBV3-2) and TRBJ1-6, with D perhaps TRBD1 (5 bases). In germline, CDR1 is LGHDT, CDR2 YNNKEL (reference sequence). The CDR3 is made up of 13 amino acids. V lost 5 bases and J lost 7, with 9 bases in between.

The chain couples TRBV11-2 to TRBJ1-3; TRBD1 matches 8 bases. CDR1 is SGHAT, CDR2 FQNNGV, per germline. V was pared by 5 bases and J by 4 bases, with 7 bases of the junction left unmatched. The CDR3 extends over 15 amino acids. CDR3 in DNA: TGTGCCAGCAGCCACACTAGGACAGGGGGAAACACCATATATTTT. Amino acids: CASSHTRTGGNTIYF.

The CDR3 spells CASSYSADLTDTQYF. CDR3 nucleotides: TGTGCCAGCAGTTACTCAGCGGATCTCACAGATACGCAGTATTTT. The chain couples TRBV6-5 to TRBJ2-3, with D perhaps TRBD2 (5 bases). Between the trimmed V and J ends, which lost 0 bases and 2 bases, there was a span of 9 bases. Germline V gives CDR1 MNHEY, CDR2 SVGAGI. CDR3 size: 15 residues.

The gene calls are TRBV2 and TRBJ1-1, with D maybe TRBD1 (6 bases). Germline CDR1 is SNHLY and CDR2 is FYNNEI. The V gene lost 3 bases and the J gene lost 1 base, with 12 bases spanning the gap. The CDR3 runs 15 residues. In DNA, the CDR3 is TGTGCCAGCAGTGACGGTCAGGGGAGGAACACTGAAGCTTTCTTT. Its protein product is CASSDGQGRNTEAFF.

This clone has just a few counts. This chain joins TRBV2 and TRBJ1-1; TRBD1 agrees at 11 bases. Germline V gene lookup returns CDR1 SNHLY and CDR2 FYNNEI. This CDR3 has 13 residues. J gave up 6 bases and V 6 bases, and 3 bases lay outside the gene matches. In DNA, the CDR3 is TGTGCCAGCAGGGGACAGGGGGAGCCTGAAGCTTTCTTT. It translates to CASRGQGEPEAFF.